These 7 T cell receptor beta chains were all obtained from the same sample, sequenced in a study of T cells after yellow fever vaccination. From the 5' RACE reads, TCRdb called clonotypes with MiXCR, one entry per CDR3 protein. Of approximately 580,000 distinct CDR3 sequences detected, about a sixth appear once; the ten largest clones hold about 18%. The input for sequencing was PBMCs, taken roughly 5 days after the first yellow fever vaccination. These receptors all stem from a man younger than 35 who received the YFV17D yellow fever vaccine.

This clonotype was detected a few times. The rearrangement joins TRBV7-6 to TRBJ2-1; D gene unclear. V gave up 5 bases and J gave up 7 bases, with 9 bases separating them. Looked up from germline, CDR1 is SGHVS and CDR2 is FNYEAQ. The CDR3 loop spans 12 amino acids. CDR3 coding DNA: TGTGCCAGCAGCCCCCGTCCGAATGAGCAGTTCTTC. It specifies CASSPRPNEQFF.

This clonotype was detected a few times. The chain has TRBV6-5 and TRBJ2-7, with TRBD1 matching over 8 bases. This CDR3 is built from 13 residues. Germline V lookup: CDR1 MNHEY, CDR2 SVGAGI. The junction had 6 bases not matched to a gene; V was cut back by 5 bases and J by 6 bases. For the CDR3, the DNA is TGTGCCAGCAGTCACCGGACAGGGCGCGAGCAGTACGTC. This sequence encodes CASSHRTGREQYV.

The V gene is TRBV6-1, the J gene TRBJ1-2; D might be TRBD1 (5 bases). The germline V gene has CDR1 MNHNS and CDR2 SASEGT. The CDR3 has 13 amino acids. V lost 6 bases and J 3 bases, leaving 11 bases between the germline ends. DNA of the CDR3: TGTGCCAGCAGGGGAATGGGGGACTATGGCTACACCTTC. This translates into CASRGMGDYGYTF.

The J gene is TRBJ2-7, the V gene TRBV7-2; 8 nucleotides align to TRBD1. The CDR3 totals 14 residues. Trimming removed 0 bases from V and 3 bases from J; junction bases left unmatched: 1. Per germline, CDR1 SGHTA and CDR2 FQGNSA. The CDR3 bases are TGTGCCAGCAGCTTAGCCGGACAGGGCTACGAGCAGTACGTC. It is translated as CASSLAGQGYEQYV.

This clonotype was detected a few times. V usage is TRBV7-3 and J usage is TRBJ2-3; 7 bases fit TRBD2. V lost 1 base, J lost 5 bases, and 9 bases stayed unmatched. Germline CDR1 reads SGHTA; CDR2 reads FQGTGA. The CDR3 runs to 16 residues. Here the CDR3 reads CASSLIRSGEGDTQYF. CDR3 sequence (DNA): TGTGCCAGCAGCTTAATCCGCTCGGGGGAGGGAGATACGCAGTATTTT.

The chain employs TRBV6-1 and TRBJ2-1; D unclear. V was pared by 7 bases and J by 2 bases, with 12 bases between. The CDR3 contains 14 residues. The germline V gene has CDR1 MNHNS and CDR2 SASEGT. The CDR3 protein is CASTLTPPYNEQFF. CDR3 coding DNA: TGTGCCAGCACCCTTACCCCTCCCTACAATGAGCAGTTCTTC.

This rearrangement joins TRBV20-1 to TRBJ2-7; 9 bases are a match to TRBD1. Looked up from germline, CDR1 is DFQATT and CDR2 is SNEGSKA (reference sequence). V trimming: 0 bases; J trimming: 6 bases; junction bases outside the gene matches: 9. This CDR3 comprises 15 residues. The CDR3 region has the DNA TGCAGTGCTAGAGACTACATCTACAGGGGGCGCGAGCAGTACTTC. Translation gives CSARDYIYRGREQYF.